These 22 T cell receptor beta chains were sequenced from one sample in a study of T cell responses to AZD1222 COVID-19 vaccine. The method was immunoSEQ multiplex PCR; TCRdb's version includes in-frame clones alone and lacks a portion of them. Of under 200,000 clones listed, under 95% are singletons. The sequenced sample was peripheral blood, obtained on day 0 of MenACWY control vaccination. These receptor sequences come from an adult in good health.

V and J are TRBV6-5 and TRBJ2-7; D not resolved. Per the germline V gene, CDR1 is MNHEY and CDR2 is SVGAGI. The CDR3 loop spans 11 amino acids. Trimming took off 6 bases at V and 6 bases at J, with 9 bases between the two ends. The CDR3 DNA reads TGTGCCAGCAGCCTATATTCCGAGCAGTACTTC. This gives the protein CASSLYSEQYF.

V is TRBV18 and J is TRBJ2-7, with D hard to call. V dropped 0 bases and J dropped 7 bases, with 7 bases sitting between them. Germline CDR1 reads KGHSH; CDR2 reads LQKENI. CDR3 length equals 12 residues. CDR3 bases: TGTGCCAGCTCACCACCGGTGGGGGAGCAGTACTTC. Protein product: CASSPPVGEQYF.

The chain carries TRBV19 and TRBJ1-5; D is unresolved. Germline V lookup: CDR1 LNHDA, CDR2 SQIVND (reference sequence). The CDR3 extends over 16 amino acids. Between the trimmed V and J ends, which lost 6 bases and 4 bases, there was a span of 19 bases. DNA of the CDR3: TGTGCCAGTAGAGGAACCGGACCGGAACTTAATCAGCCCCAGCATTTT. Residues: CASRGTGPELNQPQHF.

The genes are TRBV19 and TRBJ1-2; possibly TRBD1 for D (5 bases). The CDR3 sequence is 16 residues long. The V end lost 5 bases, the J end lost 4 bases, and 20 bases lay between the germline ends. Germline CDR1 and CDR2: LNHDA and SQIVND (reference sequence). In nucleotides, the CDR3 is TGTGCCAGTAGTGCATTGTCCGCCCGGGGGATCTATGGCTACACCTTC. It encodes CASSALSARGIYGYTF.

This chain uses TRBV27 with TRBJ2-7; D remains ambiguous. The germline V gene has CDR1 MNHEY and CDR2 SMNVEV (reference sequence). Trimming took 6 bases from V and 1 from J, leaving 10 bases between them. This CDR3 is 13 amino acids long. In DNA, the CDR3 is TGTGCCAGCAGCGCAGCCGGATCCTACGAGCAGTACTTC. This gives the protein CASSAAGSYEQYF.

The V and J genes are TRBV29-1 and TRBJ1-5; no clear D. Germline lookup yields CDR1 SQVTM and CDR2 ANQGSEA. V was pared by 7 bases and J by 10 bases, with 23 bases between. The CDR3 loop spans 14 amino acids. This chain's CDR3 is CSAREASLMGPQHF. CDR3 bases: TGCAGCGCCCGGGAGGCCAGCCTTATGGGCCCCCAGCATTTT.

The chain couples TRBV6-5 to TRBJ1-2, with TRBD1 matching 11 bases. V trimming: 6 bases; J trimming: 4 bases; junction bases outside the gene matches: 4. Per germline, CDR1 MNHEY and CDR2 SVGAGI. The CDR3 covers 14 residues. CDR3 protein: CASRGTGGGYGYTF. The CDR3 nucleotides read TGTGCCAGCAGGGGGACAGGGGGTGGCTATGGCTACACCTTC.

The genes are TRBV6-5 and TRBJ1-3; no clear D. Germline V gene data show CDR1 as MNHEY and CDR2 as SVGAGI. V lost 2 bases and J lost 0, with 8 bases in between. The CDR3 covers 15 residues. The CDR3 is CASSYDRTSGNTIYF. In DNA form, the CDR3 reads TGTGCCAGCAGTTACGACCGGACCTCTGGAAACACCATATATTTT.

The rearrangement uses TRBV7-2 and TRBJ2-5; 9 bases line up with TRBD1. The CDR3 spans 14 residues. The junction had 4 bases not matched to a gene; V was cut back by 8 bases and J by 0 bases. CDR1 and CDR2 from the germline V gene are SGHTA and FQGNSA. This CDR3 is CASGTGLYQETQYF. The CDR3 DNA follows: TGTGCCAGCGGGACAGGGTTGTACCAAGAGACCCAGTACTTC. Full variable domain (outside the CDR3, taken from reference TRBV7-2 and TRBJ2-5): GAGVSQSPSNKVTEKGKDVELRCDPISGHTALYWYRQSLGQGLEFLIYFQGNSAPDKSGLPSDRFSAERTGGSVSTLTIQRTQQEDSAVYLCASGTGLYQETQYFGPGTRLLVL.

The J gene is TRBJ2-1, the V gene TRBV19, with D perhaps assigned TRBD1 or TRBD2 (6 bases each). Deletions cut 5 bases from V and 1 base from J, with 21 bases between. The CDR3 contains 18 residues. Germline CDR1 reads LNHDA; CDR2 reads SQIVND (reference sequence). The CDR3 nucleotides read TGTGCCAGTAGTCCCGGGGGCAGGGGATTTAATTCCTACAATGAGCAGTTCTTC. It encodes CASSPGGRGFNSYNEQFF.

J is TRBJ2-3 and V is TRBV19; 13 bases are shared with TRBD2. The ends lost 6 bases at V and 8 bases at J; junction bases unmatched: 8. CDR3 length: 15 residues. Germline V CDR1 and CDR2: LNHDA, SQIVND (reference sequence). The CDR3 DNA sequence: TGTGCCAGTAGCGGACTAGCGGGAGTGTTAGGTACGCAGTATTTT. This translates into CASSGLAGVLGTQYF. The complete variable domain, with remaining parts taken from reference TRBV19 and TRBJ2-3, reads DGGITQSPKYLFRKEGQNVTLSCEQNLNHDAMYWYRQDPGQGLRLIYYSQIVNDFQKGDIAEGYSVSREKKESFPLTVTSAQKNPTAFYLCASSGLAGVLGTQYFGPGTRLTVL.

The chain is built from TRBV24-1 and TRBJ1-5; 8 nucleotides align to TRBD1. Germline loops: CDR1 KGHDR, CDR2 SFDVKD. With 0 bases clipped from V and 3 bases from J, the junction kept 15 bases outside the gene matches. CDR3 size: 20 residues. As DNA, the CDR3 is TGTGCCACCAGTGATTTGGCCGGACAGGGAGGACCTATTGACAATCAGCCCCAGCATTTT. Translated: CATSDLAGQGGPIDNQPQHF.

The V and J genes are TRBV11-2 and TRBJ1-2; 8 bases fit TRBD1. After removal of 5 bases from V and 1 base from J, the junction contained 3 bases not matched to a gene. The germline V gene has CDR1 SGHAT and CDR2 FQNNGV. This CDR3 contains 14 residues. The CDR3 here is CASSKDRVNYGYTF. The CDR3 nucleotides are TGTGCCAGCAGCAAGGACAGGGTTAACTATGGCTACACCTTC.

This chain uses TRBV3-1 (or the pseudogene TRBV3-2) with TRBJ2-7; D remains ambiguous. The CDR3 totals 12 residues. The V end was cut by 0 bases, the J end by 6 bases, with 6 bases between. Germline-derived CDR1 and CDR2 are LGHDT and YNNKEL (reference sequence). CDR3 DNA sequence: TGTGCCAGCAGCCAAGAAGGGCTCGAGCAGTACTTC. As protein: CASSQEGLEQYF.

Only one count was recorded for this clone. This chain uses TRBV7-8 with TRBJ2-7; 7 bases are a match to TRBD2. Germline V gene data show CDR1 as SGHVS and CDR2 as FQNEAQ. Unmatched junction bases numbered 2, after V lost 0 bases and J lost 3 bases. CDR3 size: 14 residues. The CDR3 protein is CASSLAGGNYEQYF. CDR3 DNA sequence: TGTGCCAGCAGCTTAGCGGGAGGGAACTACGAGCAGTACTTC.

The chain recombines TRBV7-2 with TRBJ2-7; D possibly corresponds to TRBD1 (6 bases). Germline V lookup: CDR1 SGHTA, CDR2 FQGNSA. V lost 2 bases and J 5 bases, leaving 13 bases between the germline ends. The CDR3 contains 14 residues. The CDR3 spells CASSLIRGYDEQYF. The CDR3 DNA is TGTGCCAGCAGCTTAATTAGGGGGTACGACGAGCAGTACTTC. The whole variable domain, remainder taken from reference TRBV7-2 and TRBJ2-7, is GAGVSQSPSNKVTEKGKDVELRCDPISGHTALYWYRQSLGQGLEFLIYFQGNSAPDKSGLPSDRFSAERTGGSVSTLTIQRTQQEDSAVYLCASSLIRGYDEQYFGPGTRLTVT.

The chain has TRBV28 and TRBJ1-4; 7 bases line up with TRBD1. The V gene end was trimmed by 6 bases and the J gene end by 3 bases; junction bases not matched to a gene: 10. Germline lookup yields CDR1 MDHEN and CDR2 SYDVKM. The CDR3 runs 16 residues. The CDR3 loop reads CASRRGRVSSNEKLFF. CDR3 in DNA: TGTGCCAGCAGAAGGGGGCGTGTGAGCTCTAATGAAAAACTGTTTTTT.

The rearrangement joins TRBV6-2 or TRBV6-3 to TRBJ2-1, with D tentatively TRBD2 (5 bases). This CDR3 is 13 amino acids long. Germline CDR1 MNHEY, CDR2 SVGEGT. V was clipped by 4 bases and J by 8 bases, with 12 bases between them. Here the CDR3 DNA reads TGTGCCAGCAGTTTGAGGAGGCTCGATGAGCAGTTCTTC. This gives the protein CASSLRRLDEQFF.

This rearrangement joins TRBV5-1 to TRBJ1-2; 7 bases are a match to TRBD1. This CDR3 contains 14 residues. Germline CDR1 and CDR2: SGHRS and YFSETQ. With V trimmed by 3 bases and J by 3 bases, 5 bases remained unmatched. CDR3 coding DNA: TGCGCCAGCAGCTCCTACAGGGGTTACTATGGCTACACCTTC. Translating gives CASSSYRGYYGYTF.

The rearrangement links TRBV19 to TRBJ2-3, with 13 positions matching TRBD2. This CDR3 has 15 amino acids. CDR1 and CDR2 (germline): LNHDA, SQIVND (reference sequence). J gave up 4 bases and V 3 bases, and 1 base lay outside the gene matches. The CDR3 protein is CASSMGLAGSDTQYF. The CDR3, as DNA: TGTGCCAGTAGTATGGGACTAGCGGGATCAGATACGCAGTATTTT.

V usage is TRBV28 and J usage is TRBJ1-5; the D is unclear. Germline V gene data show CDR1 as MDHEN and CDR2 as SYDVKM. This CDR3 region has 15 residues. The V end was cut by 5 bases, the J end by 0 bases, with 11 bases between. Here the CDR3 reads CASSVGLNSNQPQHF. The CDR3 DNA is TGTGCCAGCAGTGTCGGACTCAATAGCAATCAGCCCCAGCATTTT. Looking up the rest from reference TRBV28 and TRBJ1-5 gives the full variable domain: DVKVTQSSRYLVKRTGEKVFLECVQDMDHENMFWYRQDPGLGLRLIYFSYDVKMKEKGDIPEGYSVSREKKERFSLILESASTNQTSMYLCASSVGLNSNQPQHFGDGTRLSIL.

V usage is TRBV7-2 and J usage is TRBJ2-3; maybe TRBD2 (6 bases). Germline V CDR1 and CDR2: SGHTA, FQGNSA. The ends were cut back, 3 bases at V and 1 base at J, with 14 bases in the middle. This CDR3 is 16 amino acids long. The CDR3 region has the DNA TGTGCCAGCAGCTTTGACGCGGGGTGGGGCACAGATACGCAGTATTTT. Its protein is CASSFDAGWGTDTQYF. The variable domain in full, completed from reference TRBV7-2 and TRBJ2-3, reads GAGVSQSPSNKVTEKGKDVELRCDPISGHTALYWYRQSLGQGLEFLIYFQGNSAPDKSGLPSDRFSAERTGGSVSTLTIQRTQQEDSAVYLCASSFDAGWGTDTQYFGPGTRLTVL.